The 29 T cell receptor beta chains presented below share a single source sample, sequenced in a study of blood T cell repertoires in COVID-19. The table came from immunoSEQ multiplex PCR; TCRdb's copy has only in-frame clones and leaves some out. The sample records 250,000 to 350,000 clones, approximately 91% being singletons. Sequencing used peripheral blood. The source of these receptors is a woman under 40 with COVID-19, enrolled during active disease.

About this clone itself: At one of its ends the junction is not consistent with the germline gene, which may arise from a read error. The V gene is TRBV27, the J gene TRBJ1-1, with a weak D call TRBD1 (6 bases). Germline values: CDR1 MNHEY, CDR2 SMNVEV (reference sequence). The CDR3 is 13 amino acids. The CDR3 protein is CASSNPGHTEAFF. The CDR3 nucleotides are TGTGCCAGCAGCAATCCGGGACACACTGAGGCTTTCTTT.

The chain recombines TRBV10-1 with TRBJ1-5; 7 positions agree with TRBD1. The CDR3 sequence is 13 residues long. The J segment lost 11 bases and the V segment lost 0 bases, leaving 4 bases of the junction unmatched. CDR1 WNHNN and CDR2 SYGVQD come from the germline V gene (reference sequence). The CDR3 spells CASSESLGQSQHF. In nucleotides, the CDR3 is TGCGCCAGCAGTGAGTCGTTGGGACAGTCCCAGCATTTT.

This chain links TRBV7-2 with TRBJ2-5; 7 bases are shared with TRBD1. Germline V gives CDR1 SGHTA, CDR2 FQGNSA. The CDR3 consists of 15 residues. The V segment lost 7 bases and the J segment 3 bases; nucleotides outside the gene matches: 11. The CDR3 loop reads CASTPKGQIKETQYF. The DNA for the CDR3 is TGTGCCAGCACCCCTAAGGGACAGATAAAAGAGACCCAGTACTTC.

J is TRBJ1-1 and V is TRBV5-1, with TRBD1 identical over 9 bases. Germline loops: CDR1 SGHRS, CDR2 YFSETQ. V was clipped by 0 bases and J by 2 bases; unmatched bases: 2. CDR3 length: 15 residues. Here the CDR3 DNA reads TGCGCCAGCAGCTTGGGGACAGGGGCCAACACTGAAGCTTTCTTT. Protein product: CASSLGTGANTEAFF. Looking up the rest from reference TRBV5-1 and TRBJ1-1 gives the full variable domain: KAGVTQTPRYLIKTRGQQVTLSCSPISGHRSVSWYQQTPGQGLQFLFEYFSETQRNKGNFPGRFSGRQFSNSRSEMNVSTLELGDSALYLCASSLGTGANTEAFFGQGTRLTVV.

The genes are TRBV7-9 and TRBJ1-1; no firm D call. Germline lookup yields CDR1 SEHNR and CDR2 FQNEAQ (reference sequence). Between the trimmed V and J ends, which lost 8 bases and 3 bases, there was a span of 25 bases. The CDR3 is made up of 17 amino acids. The CDR3 is CASLNNAFRQRDTEAFF. CDR3 in DNA: TGTGCCAGCCTTAACAACGCCTTTCGGCAGCGGGACACTGAAGCTTTCTTT.

This chain links TRBV27 with TRBJ2-7, with D possibly TRBD2 on 5 matching bases. V dropped 0 bases and J dropped 2 bases, with 17 bases sitting between them. Germline V gene sequence: CDR1 MNHEY, CDR2 SMNVEV (reference sequence). There are 17 residues in the CDR3. CDR3: CASSLSPTRIEPYEQYF. The CDR3 DNA reads as TGTGCCAGCAGTTTATCCCCCACTAGGATAGAACCCTACGAGCAGTACTTC.

The table lists this clone with a count of one. This chain joins TRBV6-1 and TRBJ1-5; D is unclear. This CDR3 comprises 15 residues. The V and J ends lost 0 bases and 6 bases respectively, with 12 bases between them. Germline-derived CDR1 and CDR2 are MNHNS and SASEGT. CDR3 nucleotide sequence: TGTGCCAGCAGTGAAGCGCGGGGTTTCGGTCAGCCCCAGCATTTT. Protein: CASSEARGFGQPQHF.

This clone was seen a single time. The CDR3 region has the DNA TGCGCCAGCAGCACGGGACAGGGCCCTAACACTGAAGCTTTCTTT. Translated, it gives CASSTGQGPNTEAFF. The chain joins TRBV5-1 to TRBJ1-1; 9 bases map to TRBD1. Trimming at V came to 4 bases and at J to 2 bases, leaving 6 bases not matched to a gene. Germline loops: CDR1 SGHRS, CDR2 YFSETQ. This CDR3 is built from 15 residues.

The chain is built from TRBV7-9 and TRBJ1-4; a possible D gene is TRBD1 (6 bases). The V end was cut by 1 base, the J end by 8 bases, with 26 bases between. CDR1 is SEHNR and CDR2 is FQNEAQ in the germline V gene (reference sequence). The CDR3 extends over 19 amino acids. CDR3 sequence (DNA): TGTGCCAGCAGCTTAGTGGCCGTAAGTATCAGGGGACAAGGAGAAAAACTGTTTTTT. As protein: CASSLVAVSIRGQGEKLFF.

The rearrangement joins TRBV5-1 to TRBJ2-3; TRBD1 might be the D (6 bases). CDR1 and CDR2 from the germline V gene are SGHRS and YFSETQ. V lost 0 bases, J lost 1 base, and 15 bases lay in between. The CDR3 contains 17 residues. CDR3 in amino acids: CASSLAQGLGGTDTQYF. The CDR3 DNA reads as TGCGCCAGCAGCTTGGCCCAGGGGTTAGGGGGCACAGATACGCAGTATTTT. Complete variable domain (other parts from reference TRBV5-1 and TRBJ2-3): KAGVTQTPRYLIKTRGQQVTLSCSPISGHRSVSWYQQTPGQGLQFLFEYFSETQRNKGNFPGRFSGRQFSNSRSEMNVSTLELGDSALYLCASSLAQGLGGTDTQYFGPGTRLTVL.

The gene calls are TRBV28 and TRBJ2-7; D is unresolved. Looked up from germline, CDR1 is MDHEN and CDR2 is SYDVKM. V lost 2 bases and J 4 bases, leaving 15 bases between the germline ends. The CDR3 has 15 amino acids. The CDR3 reads CASSLERGPGYEQYF. CDR3 DNA sequence: TGTGCCAGCAGTTTAGAACGCGGCCCCGGGTACGAGCAGTACTTC.

This chain joins TRBV5-1 and TRBJ2-3, with 9 bases that match TRBD1. CDR3 length equals 15 residues. Germline CDR1 reads SGHRS; CDR2 reads YFSETQ. V trimming: 5 bases; J trimming: 4 bases; junction bases outside the gene matches: 8. The CDR3, as DNA: TGCGCCAGCAGGGAGGGACAGGGTGTGGCAGATACGCAGTATTTT. It is translated as CASREGQGVADTQYF. Based on the CDR3 plus reference TRBV5-1 and TRBJ2-3, the full variable domain is KAGVTQTPRYLIKTRGQQVTLSCSPISGHRSVSWYQQTPGQGLQFLFEYFSETQRNKGNFPGRFSGRQFSNSRSEMNVSTLELGDSALYLCASREGQGVADTQYFGPGTRLTVL.

The chain combines TRBV10-2 with TRBJ2-7; 9 nucleotides agree with TRBD2. The CDR3 length is 13 residues. The germline CDR1 and CDR2 sequences are WSHSY and SAAADI. The junction had 5 bases not matched to a gene; V was cut back by 5 bases and J by 6 bases. CDR3 DNA: TGCGCCAGCAGTACGGGACTAGCCAGCGAGCAGTACTTC. Translation: CASSTGLASEQYF.

V is TRBV27 and J is TRBJ2-1; 11 bases align to TRBD1. The CDR3 contains 16 residues. The trim removed 2 bases at V and 6 bases at J, leaving 6 bases unmatched. Germline values: CDR1 MNHEY, CDR2 SMNVEV (reference sequence). The CDR3 DNA follows: TGTGCCAGCAGTTTAGCAGGACAGGGGGCGCGCAATGAGCAGTTCTTC. It codes for CASSLAGQGARNEQFF.

The chain is built from TRBV19 and TRBJ1-2; D gene uncertain. The CDR3 length is 13 residues. Germline V gene sequence: CDR1 LNHDA, CDR2 SQIVND (reference sequence). V dropped 6 bases and J dropped 3 bases, with 11 bases sitting between them. The CDR3 region is CASSRDKDYGYTF. The DNA for the CDR3 is TGTGCCAGTAGCAGAGACAAGGACTATGGCTACACCTTC.

The chain uses TRBV6-1 and TRBJ2-1; weak D call: TRBD2 (5 bases). The V end was cut by 1 base, the J end by 12 bases, with 13 bases between. CDR1 and CDR2 (germline): MNHNS, SASEGT. The CDR3 is 13 residues long. The CDR3 is CASSEVMGVWQFF. Here the CDR3 DNA reads TGTGCCAGCAGTGAAGTAATGGGAGTCTGGCAGTTCTTC.

J is TRBJ1-5 and V is TRBV7-3; D unresolved. Per the germline V gene, CDR1 is SGHTA and CDR2 is FQGTGA. The V end lost 5 bases, the J end lost 0 bases, and 14 bases lay between the germline ends. CDR3 length: 16 amino acids. The DNA of the CDR3 is TGTGCCAGCAGCCCGAGTTGCGGGCCTAGCAATCAGCCCCAGCATTTT. It codes for CASSPSCGPSNQPQHF.

This sequence joins TRBV27 and TRBJ2-7; 16 bases are a match to TRBD2. The CDR3 is 16 residues long. Looked up from germline, CDR1 is MNHEY and CDR2 is SMNVEV (reference sequence). Losses at the gene ends were 7 bases for V and 1 base for J; bases not matched to a gene: 4. This chain's CDR3 is CASKGLAGGPSYEQYF. The CDR3 DNA sequence: TGTGCCAGCAAGGGACTAGCGGGAGGGCCTTCCTACGAGCAGTACTTC.

The V gene is TRBV4-2, the J gene TRBJ2-7, with TRBD1 as a possible D gene (6 bases). V was shortened by 4 bases and J by 5 bases, with 21 bases between the two germline ends. CDR3 length equals 16 residues. Germline V lookup: CDR1 LGHNA, CDR2 YNFKEQ. This chain's CDR3 is CASSLTAGTRKDEQYF. CDR3 sequence (DNA): TGTGCCAGCAGCCTTACTGCCGGGACAAGAAAGGACGAGCAGTACTTC.

The rearrangement links TRBV6-2 or TRBV6-3 to TRBJ2-7; TRBD1 might be the D (5 bases). The CDR3 runs 15 residues. V was trimmed by 6 bases and J by 7 bases, leaving 22 bases between them. Germline V gives CDR1 MNHEY, CDR2 SVGEGT. CDR3: CASSSPDIKTGEQYF. The DNA of the CDR3 is TGTGCCAGCAGCTCCCCGGACATTAAGACCGGGGAGCAGTACTTC.

For this clone: The same CDR3 is also encoded by other DNA sequences in this sample. The rearrangement links TRBV7-9 to TRBJ2-7; 7 bases line up with TRBD1. V lost 5 bases, J lost 3 bases, and 7 bases stayed unmatched. CDR3 length: 14 residues. CDR1 is SEHNR and CDR2 is FQNEAQ in the germline V gene (reference sequence). For the CDR3, the DNA is TGTGCCAGCAGCCCTAGGACAGGTGGCTACGAGCAGTACTTC. As protein: CASSPRTGGYEQYF.

The chain couples TRBV5-1 to TRBJ2-7; TRBD2 might be the D (5 bases). Trimming took 0 bases from V and 5 from J, leaving 15 bases between them. Germline CDR1 reads SGHRS; CDR2 reads YFSETQ. The CDR3 contains 15 residues. CDR3 residues: CASSLGGLALHEQYF. The CDR3 bases are TGCGCCAGCAGCTTGGGAGGTCTAGCTTTACACGAGCAGTACTTC. Combining the CDR3 with reference TRBV5-1 and TRBJ2-7 gives the whole variable domain KAGVTQTPRYLIKTRGQQVTLSCSPISGHRSVSWYQQTPGQGLQFLFEYFSETQRNKGNFPGRFSGRQFSNSRSEMNVSTLELGDSALYLCASSLGGLALHEQYFGPGTRLTVT.

CDR3 region: CASSRTADYNEQFF. CDR3 coding DNA: TGTGCCAGCAGCCGGACAGCGGACTACAATGAGCAGTTCTTC. J is TRBJ2-1 and V is TRBV7-9; TRBD1 might be the D (6 bases). Germline lookup yields CDR1 SEHNR and CDR2 FQNEAQ (reference sequence). The CDR3 contains 14 residues. V shed 5 bases and J shed 3 bases, with 11 bases lying between them.

CDR3 nucleotide sequence: TGTGCCAGCAGCTTGAAGACTAGCGGCCACAATGAGCAGTTCTTC. This gives the protein CASSLKTSGHNEQFF. This chain uses TRBV5-6 with TRBJ2-1; 9 bases line up with TRBD2. The CDR3 loop spans 15 amino acids. Losses at the gene ends were 1 base for V and 5 bases for J; bases not matched to a gene: 4. The germline CDR1 and CDR2 sequences are SGHDT and YYEEEE.

Comment on this clone: Additional DNA sequences in this sample encode the identical CDR3. J is TRBJ1-2 and V is TRBV2; 8 positions agree with TRBD1. Germline V gene sequence: CDR1 SNHLY, CDR2 FYNNEI. The CDR3 loop spans 14 amino acids. Trimming cost V 4 bases and J 2 bases; bases outside gene matches: 3. CDR3 amino acids: CASSGQGANYGYTF. In nucleotides, the CDR3 is TGTGCCAGCAGTGGTCAGGGGGCGAACTATGGCTACACCTTC.

The chain links TRBV7-2 to TRBJ2-7; 9 bases map to TRBD1. The CDR3 consists of 15 residues. Germline loops: CDR1 SGHTA, CDR2 FQGNSA. J was trimmed by 3 bases and V by 1 base; bases with no gene match: 4. The CDR3 loop reads CASSLDRGRYYEQYF. Written as DNA, the CDR3 is TGTGCCAGCAGCTTAGACAGGGGGCGTTACTACGAGCAGTACTTC.

The rearrangement links TRBV10-1 to TRBJ2-3; no clear D. The germline CDR1 and CDR2 sequences are WNHNN and SYGVQD (reference sequence). CDR3 length equals 14 residues. Trimming pared 2 bases from V and 0 bases from J, leaving 6 bases between. The CDR3 here is CASSESPSTDTQYF. The CDR3 DNA is TGCGCCAGCAGTGAGAGCCCTAGCACAGATACGCAGTATTTT.

The chain recombines TRBV29-1 with TRBJ2-7, with D possibly TRBD1 on 6 matching bases. This CDR3 has 17 amino acids. The ends were cut back, 2 bases at V and 4 bases at J, with 24 bases in the middle. Germline assignment: CDR1 SQVTM and CDR2 ANQGSEA. CDR3 region: CSVEWAVGASTRYEQYF. The CDR3 nucleotides read TGCAGCGTTGAATGGGCGGTGGGGGCCAGTACCCGTTACGAGCAGTACTTC.

The chain carries TRBV19 and TRBJ2-1, with 12 nucleotides matching TRBD2. Germline V gene sequence: CDR1 LNHDA, CDR2 SQIVND (reference sequence). Trimming took 6 bases from V and 6 from J; bases not matched to a gene: 9. CDR3 size: 16 residues. The chain's CDR3 is CASSLDTGLAGNEQFF. The DNA for the CDR3 is TGTGCCAGTAGCCTGGACACGGGACTAGCGGGCAATGAGCAGTTCTTC.